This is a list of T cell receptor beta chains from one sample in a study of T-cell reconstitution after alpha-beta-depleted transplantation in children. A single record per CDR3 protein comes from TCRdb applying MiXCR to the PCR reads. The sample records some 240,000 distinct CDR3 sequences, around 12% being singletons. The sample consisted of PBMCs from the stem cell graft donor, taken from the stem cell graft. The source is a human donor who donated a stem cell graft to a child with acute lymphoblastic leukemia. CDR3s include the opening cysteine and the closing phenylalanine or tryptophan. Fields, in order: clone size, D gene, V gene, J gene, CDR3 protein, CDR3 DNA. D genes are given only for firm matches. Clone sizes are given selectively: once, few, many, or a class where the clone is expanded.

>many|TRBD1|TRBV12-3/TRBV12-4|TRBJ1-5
CASSPGTGVSNQPQHF
TGTGCCAGCAGCCCTGGGACAGGGGTTAGCAATCAGCCCCAGCATTTT
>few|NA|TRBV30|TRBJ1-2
CALGTSYGYTF
TGTGCCCTAGGGACAAGCTATGGCTACACCTTC
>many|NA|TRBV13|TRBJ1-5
CASSLSRNQPQHF
TGTGCCAGCAGCTTATCCCGAAATCAGCCCCAGCATTTT
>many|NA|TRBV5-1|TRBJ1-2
CASSLEGGGDGYTF
TGCGCCAGCAGCTTGGAGGGGGGCGGCGATGGCTACACCTTC
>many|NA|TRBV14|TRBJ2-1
CASSPKRRYNEQFF
TGTGCCAGCAGCCCCAAACGACGGTACAATGAGCAGTTCTTC
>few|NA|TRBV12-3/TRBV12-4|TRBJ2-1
CASSLQAYNEQFF
TGTGCCAGCAGTTTGCAAGCCTACAATGAGCAGTTCTTC
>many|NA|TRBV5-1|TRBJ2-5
CASSLSTTPYQETQYF
TGCGCCAGCAGCTTGTCCACAACCCCGTACCAAGAGACCCAGTACTTC
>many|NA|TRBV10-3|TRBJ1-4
CAISEGVATNEKLFF
TGTGCCATCAGTGAGGGCGTTGCAACTAATGAAAAACTGTTTTTT
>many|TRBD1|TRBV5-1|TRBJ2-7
CASSSVYRDRGYEQYF
TGCGCCAGCAGCTCGGTTTACCGGGACAGGGGGTACGAGCAGTACTTC
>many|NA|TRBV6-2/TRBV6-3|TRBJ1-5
CASSGSGTDIGPQHF
TGTGCCAGCAGTGGGTCCGGGACGGACATAGGGCCCCAGCATTTT
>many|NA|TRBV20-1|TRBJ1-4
CGWGRSTNEKLFF
TGCGGATGGGGGCGATCAACTAATGAAAAACTGTTTTTT
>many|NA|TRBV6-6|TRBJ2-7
CASSQGGEQYF
TGTGCCAGCAGCCAGGGAGGCGAGCAGTACTTC
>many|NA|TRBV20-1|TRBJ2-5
CSARERTRYETQYF
TGCAGTGCTAGAGAAAGGACCCGGTACGAGACCCAGTACTTC
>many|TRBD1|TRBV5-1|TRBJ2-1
CASSLGWDRGYNEQFF
TGCGCCAGCAGCTTGGGTTGGGACAGGGGTTACAATGAGCAGTTCTTC
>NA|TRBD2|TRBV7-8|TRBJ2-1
CASSFTSGGHNEQFF
TGTGCCAGCAGCTTTACTAGCGGGGGTCACAATGAGCAGTTCTTC
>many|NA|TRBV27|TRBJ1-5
CASSALQGGVEPQHF
TGTGCCAGCAGCGCCTTACAGGGAGGGGTTGAGCCCCAGCATTTT
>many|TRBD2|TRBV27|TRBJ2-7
CASSLKGGGSYEQYF
TGTGCCAGCAGTTTAAAAGGCGGGGGCTCCTACGAGCAGTACTTC
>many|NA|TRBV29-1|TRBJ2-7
CSVEGPGSYEQYF
TGCAGCGTTGAGGGTCCGGGTTCCTACGAGCAGTACTTC
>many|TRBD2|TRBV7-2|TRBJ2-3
CASSRRGLLRAGGPDTQYF
TGTGCCAGCAGTCGTAGGGGCCTTCTTCGAGCGGGGGGGCCCGATACGCAGTATTTT
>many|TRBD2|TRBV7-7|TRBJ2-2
CASSALKGLADGELFF
TGTGCTAGCAGCGCACTAAAGGGACTAGCTGACGGGGAGCTGTTTTTT
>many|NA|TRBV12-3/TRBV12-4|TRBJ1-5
CASQQMGNQPQHF
TGTGCCAGTCAACAGATGGGCAATCAGCCCCAGCATTTT
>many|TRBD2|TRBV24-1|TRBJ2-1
CATSDAGGPPNNEQFF
TGTGCCACCAGTGACGCGGGGGGACCCCCGAACAATGAGCAGTTCTTC
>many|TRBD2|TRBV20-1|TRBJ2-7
CSARGPLLAVGEGEQYF
TGCAGTGCTAGAGGTCCCTTACTAGCGGTTGGCGAGGGCGAGCAGTACTTC
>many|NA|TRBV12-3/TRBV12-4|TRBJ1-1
CASSPYTEAFF
TGTGCCAGCAGCCCGTACACTGAAGCTTTCTTT
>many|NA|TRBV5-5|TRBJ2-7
CASSWETALGEQYF
TGTGCCAGCAGCTGGGAGACCGCGCTGGGGGAGCAGTACTTC
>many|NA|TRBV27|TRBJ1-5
CASSFRAAGNQPQHF
TGTGCCAGCAGTTTCAGGGCGGCTGGCAATCAGCCCCAGCATTTT
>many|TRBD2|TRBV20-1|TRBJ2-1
CSAIIIQREGGHRNEQFF
TGCAGTGCAATAATCATTCAGCGGGAGGGAGGGCATAGGAATGAGCAGTTCTTC
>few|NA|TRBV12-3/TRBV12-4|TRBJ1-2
CASTLRWEGDGYTF
TGTGCCAGCACACTCCGCTGGGAGGGAGACGGCTACACCTTC
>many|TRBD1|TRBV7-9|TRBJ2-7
CASSTIGTGGEQYF
TGTGCCAGCAGCACCATTGGGACAGGGGGCGAGCAGTACTTC
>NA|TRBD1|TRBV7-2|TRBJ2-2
CASSFPRDRGYTGELFF
TGTGCCAGCAGTTTCCCTCGGGACAGGGGTTATACCGGGGAGCTGTTTTTT
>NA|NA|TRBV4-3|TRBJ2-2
CASSGSGWAGELFF
TGCGCCAGCAGCGGGAGTGGTTGGGCCGGGGAGCTGTTTTTT
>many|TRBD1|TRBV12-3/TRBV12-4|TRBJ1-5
CASRKQGASGQPQHF
TGTGCCAGCAGAAAACAGGGGGCGAGTGGTCAGCCCCAGCATTTT
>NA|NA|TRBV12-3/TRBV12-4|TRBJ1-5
CASSPTGGGSNQPQHF
TGTGCCAGCAGCCCCACCGGGGGGGGTAGCAATCAGCCCCAGCATTTT
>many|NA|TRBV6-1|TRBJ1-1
CASTPTVSNTEAFF
TGTGCCAGCACCCCGACAGTCTCGAACACTGAAGCTTTCTTT
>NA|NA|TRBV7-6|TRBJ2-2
CASSRGPGGITGELFF
TGTGCCAGCAGCCGTGGGCCCGGCGGAATCACCGGGGAGCTGTTTTTT
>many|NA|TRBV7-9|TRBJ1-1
CASSLVIGGTEAFF
TGTGCCAGCAGCTTAGTAATCGGGGGAACTGAAGCTTTCTTT
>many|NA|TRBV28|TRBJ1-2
CASSLGAVYGYTF
TGTGCCAGCAGTTTAGGGGCTGTCTATGGCTACACCTTC